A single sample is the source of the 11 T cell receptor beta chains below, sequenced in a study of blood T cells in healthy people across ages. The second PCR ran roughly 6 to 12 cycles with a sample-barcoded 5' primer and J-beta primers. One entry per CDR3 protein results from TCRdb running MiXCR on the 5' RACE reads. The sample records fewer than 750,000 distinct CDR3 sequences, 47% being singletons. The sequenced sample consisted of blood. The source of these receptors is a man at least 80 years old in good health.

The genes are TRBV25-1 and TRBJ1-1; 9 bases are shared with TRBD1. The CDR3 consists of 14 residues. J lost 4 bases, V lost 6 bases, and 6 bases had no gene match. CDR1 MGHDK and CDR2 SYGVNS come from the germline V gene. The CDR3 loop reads CASRGDRAATEAFF. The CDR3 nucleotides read TGTGCCAGCAGGGGGGACAGGGCGGCCACTGAAGCTTTCTTT.

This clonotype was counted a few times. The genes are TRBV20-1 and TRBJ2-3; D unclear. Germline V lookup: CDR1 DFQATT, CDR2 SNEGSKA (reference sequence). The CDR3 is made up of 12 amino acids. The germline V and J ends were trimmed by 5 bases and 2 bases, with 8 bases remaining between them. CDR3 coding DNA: TGCAGTGCTCGAAAAAACACAGATACGCAGTATTTT. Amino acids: CSARKNTDTQYF.

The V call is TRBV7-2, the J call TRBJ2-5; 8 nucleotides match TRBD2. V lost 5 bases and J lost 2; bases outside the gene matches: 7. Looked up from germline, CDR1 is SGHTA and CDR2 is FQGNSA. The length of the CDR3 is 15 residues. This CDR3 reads CASSVMRGAQETQYF. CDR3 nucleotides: TGTGCCAGCAGCGTAATGCGGGGGGCTCAAGAGACCCAGTACTTC.

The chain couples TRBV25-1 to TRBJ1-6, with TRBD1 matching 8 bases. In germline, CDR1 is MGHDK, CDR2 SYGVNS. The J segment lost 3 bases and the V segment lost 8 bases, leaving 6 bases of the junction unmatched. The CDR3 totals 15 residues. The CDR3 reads CASGGTGLYNSPLHF. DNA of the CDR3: TGTGCCAGCGGTGGGACAGGCCTCTATAATTCACCCCTCCACTTT.

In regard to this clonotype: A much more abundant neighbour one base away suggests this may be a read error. DNA for the CDR3: TGTGCCAGCAGTCCCTGGGGGGGCTATGGCTACACCTTC. Amino acids: CASSPWGGYGYTF. The rearrangement uses TRBV6-5 and TRBJ1-2; TRBD1 is a possible D gene (5 bases). In germline, CDR1 is MNHEY, CDR2 SVGAGI. V was cut by 5 bases and J by 4 bases, with 11 bases left in between. This CDR3 has 13 amino acids.

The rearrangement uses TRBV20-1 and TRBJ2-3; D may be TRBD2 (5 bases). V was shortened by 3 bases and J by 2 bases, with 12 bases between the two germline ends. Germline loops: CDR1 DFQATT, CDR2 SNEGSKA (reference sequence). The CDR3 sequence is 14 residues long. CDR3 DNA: TGCAGTGCTAGCAAAGACGGGATCACAGATACGCAGTATTTT. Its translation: CSASKDGITDTQYF.

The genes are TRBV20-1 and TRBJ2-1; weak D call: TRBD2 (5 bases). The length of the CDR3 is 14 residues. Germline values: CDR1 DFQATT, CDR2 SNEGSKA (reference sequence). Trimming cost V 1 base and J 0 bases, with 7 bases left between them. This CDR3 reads CSARAGSSYNEQFF. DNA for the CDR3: TGCAGTGCTAGAGCGGGGAGCTCCTACAATGAGCAGTTCTTC.

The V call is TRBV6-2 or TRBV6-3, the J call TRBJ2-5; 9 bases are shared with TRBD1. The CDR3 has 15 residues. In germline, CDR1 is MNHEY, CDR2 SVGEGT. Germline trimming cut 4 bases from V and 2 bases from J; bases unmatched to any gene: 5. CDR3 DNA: TGTGCCAGCAGTTGGGACAGGGAAGATCAAGAGACCCAGTACTTC. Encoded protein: CASSWDREDQETQYF.

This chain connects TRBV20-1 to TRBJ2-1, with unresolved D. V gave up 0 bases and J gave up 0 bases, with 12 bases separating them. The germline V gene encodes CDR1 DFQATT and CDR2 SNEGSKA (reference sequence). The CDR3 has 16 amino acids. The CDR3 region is CSARDGRRSSYNEQFF. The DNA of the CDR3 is TGCAGTGCTAGAGACGGCCGGCGGAGCTCCTACAATGAGCAGTTCTTC.

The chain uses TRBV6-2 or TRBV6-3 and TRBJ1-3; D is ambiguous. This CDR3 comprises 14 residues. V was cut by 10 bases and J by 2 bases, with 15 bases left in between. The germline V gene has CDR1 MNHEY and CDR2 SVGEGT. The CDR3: CATGRPTAGNTIYF. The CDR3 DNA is TGTGCCACCGGGAGGCCCACGGCTGGAAACACCATATATTTT.

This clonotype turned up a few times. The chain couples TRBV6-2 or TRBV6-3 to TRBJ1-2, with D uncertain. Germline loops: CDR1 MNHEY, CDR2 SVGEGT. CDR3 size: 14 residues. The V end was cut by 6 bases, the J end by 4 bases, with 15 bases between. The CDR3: CASRRIPDFYGYTF. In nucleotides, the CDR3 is TGTGCCAGCAGGCGCATACCTGACTTCTATGGCTACACCTTC.